The entry below gives a single TCR beta chain sequence along with its context. Antigen unknown. The sample originates from a study of identical twins. General study points: The presence of invariant MAIT and iNKT cells could partly confound analyses of zero-insertion sequences. Its conclusions, products of cross-sectional statistical analysis, did not come from following the same donors. Fewer insertions characterized abundant cord blood beta clonotypes, whereas memory repertoires showed none.

The ends were cut back, 8 bases at V and 5 bases at J, with 12 bases in the middle. The CDR3 extends over 13 amino acids. cDNA carried unique molecular identifiers, and a universal primer site was added by template switching. Using its own MiXCR run on the 5' RACE reads, TCRdb lists one record per CDR3 protein. The repertoire holds approximately 550,000 distinct CDR3 sequences, with about a fifth as singletons. The data were also submitted as part of a second study, on yellow fever vaccine responses in identical twins.

The gene calls are TRBV12-3 or TRBV12-4 and TRBJ2-2; a possible D gene is TRBD2 (5 bases). Sequencing was performed on CD4+ T cells sorted from blood. The clonotype originates from a woman under 30 in good health. The CDR3 DNA is TGTGCCAGCGGTCCAGGACTTACCGGGGAGCTGTTTTTT. Translating gives CASGPGLTGELFF.